These 23 T cell receptor beta chains came from one sample sequenced in a study of T cell responses to AZD1222 COVID-19 vaccine. Libraries were prepared by immunoSEQ multiplex PCR; TCRdb keeps only in-frame clonotypes and omits some of them. The repertoire holds 99,000 or so clones, with approximately 87% as singletons. The specimen was peripheral blood, collected on day 0 of AZD1222 vaccination. Source of these receptors: an adult in good health.

The chain is built from TRBV6-2 or TRBV6-3 and TRBJ1-1, with D unclear. Trimming removed 2 bases at V and 1 base at J, with 17 bases between. This CDR3 spans 17 amino acids. CDR1 MNHEY and CDR2 SVGEGT come from the germline V gene. CDR3 in DNA: TGTGCCAGCAGTTACCTCTTTGTTGGCAGAGGGAACACTGAAGCTTTCTTT. Its translation is CASSYLFVGRGNTEAFF.

The chain carries TRBV5-1 and TRBJ2-1; 10 positions agree with TRBD2. The V segment lost 4 bases and the J segment 7 bases; nucleotides outside the gene matches: 14. The CDR3 runs 17 residues. The germline V gene encodes CDR1 SGHRS and CDR2 YFSETQ. CDR3 residues: CASSAHLAGVQDNEQFF. The CDR3 DNA reads as TGCGCCAGCAGCGCCCATCTAGCGGGAGTTCAGGATAATGAGCAGTTCTTC.

As DNA, the CDR3 is TGTGCCAGCAGCTATCCTTGGGACTATGGCTACACCTTC. Its translation: CASSYPWDYGYTF. This chain uses TRBV5-4 with TRBJ1-2; D is uncertain. Trimming shortened V by 3 bases and J by 3 bases, and 9 bases separated the two germline ends. This CDR3 comprises 13 residues. In germline, CDR1 is SGHNT, CDR2 YYREEE (reference sequence).

The genes are TRBV4-3 and TRBJ2-7, with D possibly matching TRBD2 (6 bases). V lost 1 base and J 0 bases, leaving 19 bases between the germline ends. Germline CDR1 is LGHNA and CDR2 is YSLEER. This CDR3 comprises 18 residues. The CDR3 spells CASSQGLMGGASSYEQYF. Here the CDR3 DNA reads TGCGCCAGCAGCCAAGGTCTGATGGGCGGGGCGAGCTCCTACGAGCAGTACTTC.

This chain joins TRBV18 and TRBJ1-1; 10 bases line up with TRBD1. J gave up 1 base and V 3 bases, and 2 bases lay outside the gene matches. CDR3 length: 15 amino acids. The germline CDR1 and CDR2 sequences are KGHSH and LQKENI. In DNA form, the CDR3 reads TGTGCCAGCTCACCTGGACAGGGGGGGAACACTGAAGCTTTCTTT. This encodes CASSPGQGGNTEAFF.

The chain couples TRBV25-1 to TRBJ1-1; D not resolved. The germline CDR1 and CDR2 sequences are MGHDK and SYGVNS. This CDR3 contains 11 residues. Trimming removed 4 bases from V and 4 bases from J, with 4 bases in between. The CDR3 bases are TGTGCCAGCAGTGCGACCACTGAAGCTTTCTTT. It codes for CASSATTEAFF.

The chain recombines TRBV9 with TRBJ2-7, with 8 bases lining up with TRBD1. V was pared by 5 bases and J by 0 bases, with 7 bases of the junction left unmatched. The germline gives CDR1 SGDLS, CDR2 YYNGEE. This CDR3 is built from 15 residues. CDR3 amino acids: CASSEGTGSSYEQYF. The DNA for the CDR3 is TGTGCCAGCAGTGAGGGGACAGGAAGCTCCTACGAGCAGTACTTC.

The V gene is TRBV11-2, the J gene TRBJ2-2; D unresolved. The CDR3 loop spans 14 amino acids. CDR1 and CDR2 from the germline V gene are SGHAT and FQNNGV. V was clipped by 1 base and J by 9 bases, with 12 bases between them. In DNA form, the CDR3 reads TGTGCCAGCAGCTTAGGGTTTAGTATCCGGGAGCTGTTTTTT. Its protein is CASSLGFSIRELFF.

This clone was recorded once. This sequence joins TRBV19 and TRBJ1-5; 12 bases fit TRBD1. The CDR3 length is 17 residues. Germline CDR1 and CDR2: LNHDA and SQIVND (reference sequence). Unmatched junction bases numbered 11, after V lost 4 bases and J lost 7 bases. DNA of the CDR3: TGTGCCAGTAGTACAAACCCGGGACAGGGGGCCGGGCAGCCCCAGCATTTT. This translates into CASSTNPGQGAGQPQHF. The variable domain in full, completed from reference TRBV19 and TRBJ1-5, reads DGGITQSPKYLFRKEGQNVTLSCEQNLNHDAMYWYRQDPGQGLRLIYYSQIVNDFQKGDIAEGYSVSREKKESFPLTVTSAQKNPTAFYLCASSTNPGQGAGQPQHFGDGTRLSIL.

The V call is TRBV12-3 or TRBV12-4, the J call TRBJ2-1; D remains unclear. The CDR3 has 13 amino acids. Trimming removed 10 bases from V and 8 bases from J, with 18 bases in between. The CDR3 region is CATSDPNVDEQFF. In nucleotides, the CDR3 is TGTGCCACCTCGGACCCGAACGTCGATGAGCAGTTCTTC.

The chain is built from TRBV2 and TRBJ2-5; 11 nucleotides align to TRBD2. CDR1 is SNHLY and CDR2 is FYNNEI in the germline V gene. The CDR3 sequence is 15 residues long. Unmatched junction bases numbered 6, after V lost 4 bases and J lost 5 bases. The CDR3 sequence: CASSVDSGGGETQYF. As DNA, the CDR3 is TGTGCCAGCAGTGTTGATAGCGGGGGGGGCGAGACCCAGTACTTC.

The chain uses TRBV5-1 and TRBJ2-1; 9 nucleotides agree with TRBD2. The V gene's germline CDR1 is SGHRS and CDR2 YFSETQ. The V segment lost 0 bases and the J segment 9 bases; nucleotides outside the gene matches: 7. This CDR3 is 15 amino acids long. The CDR3 DNA is TGCGCCAGCAGCTTGGTGGCTAGCGGGGATGCTGAGCAGTTCTTC. Encoded protein: CASSLVASGDAEQFF.

The chain has TRBV2 and TRBJ2-3; unclear D gene. This CDR3 comprises 12 residues. Trimming cost V 4 bases and J 1 base, with 3 bases left between them. From germline, CDR1 is SNHLY and CDR2 FYNNEI. Here the CDR3 reads CASSAGTDTQYF. The CDR3 region has the DNA TGTGCCAGCAGTGCGGGCACAGATACGCAGTATTTT.

This chain links TRBV7-8 with TRBJ2-7, with D possibly being TRBD1 (7 bases). V was clipped by 1 base and J by 5 bases, with 12 bases between them. The CDR3 runs to 14 residues. Germline CDR1 is SGHVS and CDR2 is FQNEAQ. CDR3 protein: CASSLDRGGNEQYF. CDR3 in DNA: TGTGCCAGCAGCTTAGACAGGGGCGGGAACGAGCAGTACTTC.

This chain uses TRBV4-1 with TRBJ1-4; TRBD1 is a possible D gene (6 bases). V lost 4 bases to trimming and J lost 3 bases, with 12 bases between them. Germline lookup yields CDR1 MGHRA and CDR2 YSYEKL. This CDR3 region has 15 residues. CDR3 nucleotide sequence: TGCGCCAGCAGCCCTCAGGGGACATCTAATGAAAAACTGTTTTTT. Amino acids: CASSPQGTSNEKLFF.

The chain links TRBV28 to TRBJ2-1; 15 bases are shared with TRBD2. The CDR3 covers 19 residues. V lost 5 bases to trimming and J lost 7 bases; unmatched junction nucleotides: 15. CDR1 is MDHEN and CDR2 is SYDVKM in the germline V gene. The CDR3 protein is CASSLGLAGGVQSDNEQFF. In DNA form, the CDR3 reads TGTGCCAGCAGTCTCGGACTAGCGGGGGGGGTGCAGTCTGATAATGAGCAGTTCTTC.

V usage is TRBV3-1 (or the pseudogene TRBV3-2) and J usage is TRBJ2-7, with 12 bases lining up with TRBD2. The V gene's germline CDR1 is LGHDT and CDR2 YNNKEL (reference sequence). V lost 4 bases and J lost 5; bases outside the gene matches: 6. The length of the CDR3 is 15 residues. The CDR3 region is CASSRLAGVPDEQYF. The CDR3 nucleotides are TGTGCCAGCAGCCGACTAGCGGGGGTACCAGACGAGCAGTACTTC.

This rearrangement joins TRBV11-3 to TRBJ2-1; 8 positions match TRBD2. The germline V gene has CDR1 SGHNT and CDR2 YENEEA. The CDR3 has 15 residues. Trimming cost V 4 bases and J 0 bases; bases outside gene matches: 2. The CDR3 sequence: CASSWSGSSYNEQFF. The CDR3 DNA sequence: TGTGCCAGCAGCTGGAGCGGGAGCTCCTACAATGAGCAGTTCTTC.

The chain joins TRBV7-9 to TRBJ1-1, with D tentatively TRBD1 (6 bases). CDR3 length: 15 amino acids. CDR1 and CDR2 from the germline V gene are SEHNR and FQNEAQ (reference sequence). The V end was cut by 6 bases, the J end by 1 base, with 15 bases between. CDR3 bases: TGTGCCAGCAGAGTGCGGAAGGGGGGGAACACTGAAGCTTTCTTT. It specifies CASRVRKGGNTEAFF.

The chain couples TRBV13 to TRBJ2-1; 8 positions agree with TRBD2. The CDR3 spans 16 residues. Germline CDR1 reads PRHDT; CDR2 reads FYEKMQ (reference sequence). Trimming cost V 3 bases and J 0 bases; bases outside gene matches: 4. The DNA for the CDR3 is TGTGCCAGCAGCTTTCGGAGCGGGAGCTCCTACAATGAGCAGTTCTTC. It yields the protein CASSFRSGSSYNEQFF. Combining the CDR3 with reference TRBV13 and TRBJ2-1 gives the whole variable domain AAGVIQSPRHLIKEKRETATLKCYPIPRHDTVYWYQQGPGQDPQFLISFYEKMQSDKGSIPDRFSAQQFSDYHSELNMSSLELGDSALYFCASSFRSGSSYNEQFFGPGTRLTVL.

This clone was detected only once. The chain employs TRBV7-2 and TRBJ2-3, with a possible D match to TRBD1 (7 bases). The CDR3 has 17 residues. Per the germline V gene, CDR1 is SGHTA and CDR2 is FQGNSA. Trimming cost V 5 bases and J 2 bases, with 20 bases left between them. CDR3 amino acids: CASSPKKGAGPTDTQYF. Written as DNA, the CDR3 is TGTGCCAGCAGCCCCAAAAAGGGGGCGGGGCCCACAGATACGCAGTATTTT.

This clone occurred a few times. The chain is built from TRBV10-3 and TRBJ1-1; D uncertain. There are 12 residues in the CDR3. Trimming took 7 bases from V and 3 from J, leaving 9 bases between them. CDR1 is ENHRY and CDR2 is SYGVKD in the germline V gene. CDR3 DNA: TGTGCCATCAAAGGGTTGGACACTGAAGCTTTCTTT. This codes for CAIKGLDTEAFF.

The chain employs TRBV19 and TRBJ1-2; tentatively, D is TRBD1 (6 bases). The CDR3 is 16 residues long. Germline CDR1 reads LNHDA; CDR2 reads SQIVND (reference sequence). The V gene lost 4 bases and the J gene lost 0 bases, with 15 bases spanning the gap. The CDR3 coding sequence is TGTGCCAGTAGTAGATCACAGGGCATATCTAACTATGGCTACACCTTC. Protein product: CASSRSQGISNYGYTF.